This T cell receptor beta chain emerged from a study of cytomegalovirus exposure and HLA in healthy donors. General study results and limits: Reportedly, diagnosis of cytomegalovirus status by the classifier showed high specificity and sensitivity. The study found most TCR sequences rare, yet found some public TCRs in many donors.

Losses at the gene ends were 6 bases for V and 8 bases for J; bases not matched to a gene: 9. Germline V gene sequence: CDR1 MDHEN, CDR2 SYDVKM. The CDR3 consists of 13 residues. A note on this clone: Its antigen is still unknown.

Researchers ran the PCR with 60 Vbeta and 13 Jbeta primers. Clones were read by immunoSEQ multiplex PCR, and TCRdb kept only the in-frame ones, dropping some. The sample records about 95,000 clones, 78% being singletons. This TCR was recovered from a woman aged 35 to 49 in good health and CMV-seropositive. The sample comprised PBMCs. The chain is built from TRBV28 and TRBJ1-2, with 7 bases fitting TRBD1. The chain's CDR3 is CASRDRNYGGYTF. The CDR3 DNA is TGTGCCAGCAGGGACAGGAACTATGGGGGCTACACCTTC.